Listed here are 32 T cell receptor beta chains from one sample, sequenced in a study of regulatory T cells in long-lasting Graves disease. CDR3-region Arm-PCR and iRepertoire HTBI primers produced the TCR beta libraries. One entry per CDR3 protein results from TCRdb running MiXCR on the multiplex PCR reads. Seen here are about 470,000 distinct CDR3 sequences, roughly 20% observed once, and the top ten hold under 9%. Time point indicated: persistent/refractory GD, antithyroid drugs over 5 years with positive TRAb. PBMC-derived RNA was used for the TCR library. Sequences were derived from peripheral blood mononuclear cells (PBMCs), sampled when the disease was refractory, from a patient treated with antithyroid drugs. Receptor source: a female donor with Graves disease.

At least ten counts were recorded for this clonotype. The V and J genes are TRBV10-1 and TRBJ1-2; no definite D call. CDR1 is WNHNN and CDR2 is SYGVQD in the germline V gene (reference sequence). V gave up 6 bases and J gave up 5 bases, with 22 bases separating them. The CDR3 consists of 16 residues. CDR3 loop: CASSPRRSTLPYGYTF. The CDR3 nucleotides are TGCGCCAGCAGCCCTCGACGGAGCACCCTTCCTTATGGCTACACCTTC.

This clonotype was seen only a few times. This chain connects TRBV6-1 to TRBJ1-6; no reliable D call. Trimming took 5 bases from V and 2 from J, leaving 10 bases between them. Germline V gene data show CDR1 as MNHNS and CDR2 as SASEGT. The CDR3 is 15 amino acids. The CDR3 sequence is CASSTPKAYNSPLHF. The CDR3 DNA sequence: TGTGCCAGCAGTACCCCGAAGGCCTATAATTCACCCCTCCACTTT.

This clonotype occurred many times. The chain combines TRBV12-3 or TRBV12-4 with TRBJ2-5, with D perhaps TRBD1 (6 bases). With 3 bases removed from V and 2 bases from J, the gap between germline ends came to 10 bases. The CDR3 loop spans 14 amino acids. The CDR3 is CASSLPGQQETQYF. For the CDR3, the DNA is TGTGCCAGCAGTTTGCCGGGACAACAAGAGACCCAGTACTTC.

This clonotype came up a few times. The chain uses TRBV2 and TRBJ2-7; the match to TRBD1 covers 7 bases. Germline V gives CDR1 SNHLY, CDR2 FYNNEI. With V trimmed by 7 bases and J by 5 bases, 8 bases remained unmatched. The CDR3 loop spans 13 amino acids. The CDR3 protein is CASMGTVFHEQYF. The CDR3 nucleotides read TGTGCCAGCATGGGGACAGTGTTCCACGAGCAGTACTTC.

Worth noting for this clonotype: A read error may be the cause here, since a much bigger clone is one base away. CDR3 sequence: CASSIRDNSYNSPLHF. CDR3 bases: TGTGCCAGCAGCATCCGGGACAACTCCTATAATTCACCCCTCCACTTT. This rearrangement joins TRBV6-1 to TRBJ1-6; D possibly corresponds to TRBD1 (6 bases). The germline V and J ends were trimmed by 6 bases and 0 bases, with 12 bases remaining between them. The germline gives CDR1 MNHNS, CDR2 SASEGT. The CDR3 runs 16 residues.

CDR3 region: CASSFRQTYNEQFF. The CDR3 bases are TGTGCCAGCAGTTTCAGGCAGACTTACAATGAGCAGTTCTTC. The gene calls are TRBV12-3 or TRBV12-4 and TRBJ2-1; no clear D. This CDR3 has 14 amino acids. The V end was cut by 3 bases, the J end by 4 bases, with 10 bases between.

Many counts were recorded for this clonotype. The chain couples TRBV6-1 to TRBJ1-2, with 10 bases matching TRBD1. In germline, CDR1 is MNHNS, CDR2 SASEGT. The CDR3 loop spans 15 amino acids. Unmatched junction bases numbered 8, after V lost 6 bases and J lost 4 bases. The CDR3 bases are TGTGCCAGCAGAGGCCGGGACAGGGGACGCTATGGCTACACCTTC. It specifies CASRGRDRGRYGYTF.

This chain joins TRBV9 and TRBJ2-5; D is possibly TRBD2 (6 bases). The DNA end is a closer match to TRBJ2-1, so the J assignment may be wrong. There are 15 residues in the CDR3. The V gene's germline CDR1 is SGDLS and CDR2 YYNGEE. The CDR3 loop reads CASSVRTGALDEQFF. In nucleotides, the CDR3 is TGTGCCAGCAGCGTACGGACGGGAGCTTTGGATGAGCAGTTCTTC.

This clonotype showed up many times. The rearrangement joins TRBV2 to TRBJ2-5, with D possibly being TRBD2 (6 bases). The ends were cut back, 6 bases at V and 4 bases at J, with 12 bases in the middle. The CDR3 consists of 13 residues. Germline V lookup: CDR1 SNHLY, CDR2 FYNNEI. This CDR3 is CASSRDGRETQYF. CDR3 nucleotide sequence: TGTGCCAGCAGCCGCGACGGGAGAGAGACCCAGTACTTC.

V and J are TRBV30 and TRBJ2-7; D gene ambiguous. V lost 4 bases, J lost 1 base, and 8 bases lay in between. CDR3 length: 12 residues. Germline-derived CDR1 and CDR2 are GTSNPN and SVGIG (reference sequence). The CDR3 DNA is TGTGCCTGGACCGGAGAGTCCTACGAGCAGTACTTC. Protein product: CAWTGESYEQYF.

This clonotype was detected a few times. The chain employs TRBV28 and TRBJ2-7; a possible D gene is TRBD1 (5 bases). Germline CDR1 and CDR2: MDHEN and SYDVKM. The V and J ends lost 6 bases and 3 bases respectively, with 12 bases between them. This CDR3 has 13 amino acids. The CDR3 nucleotides are TGTGCCAGCAGGAGACAGCTGTTCTACGAGCAGTACTTC. Residues: CASRRQLFYEQYF. Looking up the rest from reference TRBV28 and TRBJ2-7 gives the full variable domain: DVKVTQSSRYLVKRTGEKVFLECVQDMDHENMFWYRQDPGLGLRLIYFSYDVKMKEKGDIPEGYSVSREKKERFSLILESASTNQTSMYLCASRRQLFYEQYFGPGTRLTVT.

The sample holds a few counts of this clonotype. DNA of the CDR3: TGCGCCAGCAGCTTAGGGACTAGCGGTTCGAGCTCCTACGAGCAGTACTTC. Protein: CASSLGTSGSSSYEQYF. The chain is built from TRBV5-1 and TRBJ2-7, with 11 bases lining up with TRBD2. J was trimmed by 0 bases and V by 2 bases; bases with no gene match: 7. The CDR3 is 17 amino acids. CDR1 SGHRS and CDR2 YFSETQ come from the germline V gene. The whole variable domain, filled in from reference TRBV5-1 and TRBJ2-7, reads KAGVTQTPRYLIKTRGQQVTLSCSPISGHRSVSWYQQTPGQGLQFLFEYFSETQRNKGNFPGRFSGRQFSNSRSEMNVSTLELGDSALYLCASSLGTSGSSSYEQYFGPGTRLTVT.

This clonotype was seen at least ten times. The J gene is TRBJ1-2, the V gene TRBV11-1; D unresolved. Germline assignment: CDR1 SGHAT and CDR2 FQDESV (reference sequence). Deletions cut 1 base from V and 8 bases from J, with 8 bases between. The CDR3 is made up of 12 amino acids. CDR3 bases: TGTGCCAGCAGCTTAGGAGGGTTCGGCTACACCTTC. This gives the protein CASSLGGFGYTF.

This clonotype was counted ten times or more. The chain has TRBV28 and TRBJ1-2; the match to TRBD1 covers 7 bases. The CDR3 is 12 amino acids. J was trimmed by 8 bases and V by 8 bases; bases with no gene match: 8. CDR1 MDHEN and CDR2 SYDVKM come from the germline V gene. DNA of the CDR3: TGTGCCAGCGCTACAGGGGTGCGCGGCTACACCTTC. Translated, it gives CASATGVRGYTF.

In its sample, this clonotype was seen many times. The chain carries TRBV6-2 or TRBV6-3 and TRBJ2-2; tentatively, D is TRBD1 (5 bases). Trimming removed 2 bases from V and 1 base from J, with 11 bases in between. This CDR3 contains 16 residues. Germline V gene lookup returns CDR1 MNHEY and CDR2 SVGEGT. The CDR3 loop is CASSYPGAVNTGELFF. The CDR3 DNA sequence: TGTGCCAGCAGTTACCCTGGGGCAGTGAACACCGGGGAGCTGTTTTTT.

The table lists this clonotype with many counts. The V call is TRBV28, the J call TRBJ2-7; D possibly corresponds to TRBD2 (6 bases). Trimming took off 2 bases at V and 0 bases at J, with 14 bases between the two ends. The CDR3 runs to 16 residues. CDR1 is MDHEN, CDR2 SYDVKM, per germline. CDR3 loop: CASSLTSQTSSYEQYF. CDR3 coding DNA: TGTGCCAGCAGTTTAACATCCCAGACTAGCTCCTACGAGCAGTACTTC.

V is TRBV5-1 and J is TRBJ1-2, with D hard to call. V was cut by 2 bases and J by 7 bases, with 9 bases left in between. Germline V gene data show CDR1 as SGHRS and CDR2 as YFSETQ. The CDR3 length is 12 residues. The chain's CDR3 is CASSFHSGGYTF. CDR3 sequence (DNA): TGCGCCAGCAGCTTCCATAGCGGTGGCTACACCTTC.

This chain uses TRBV5-5 with TRBJ2-3, with a tentative D call TRBD2 (5 bases). The CDR3 runs 13 residues. Germline CDR1 reads SGHKS; CDR2 reads YYEKEE (reference sequence). V lost 4 bases and J 2 bases, leaving 8 bases between the germline ends. The CDR3 nucleotides read TGTGCCAGCAGCCGGACTGCCACAGATACGCAGTATTTT. Protein sequence: CASSRTATDTQYF.

This clonotype occurred many times. V gene TRBV5-4 combines with J gene TRBJ1-1; D perhaps matches TRBD1 (6 bases). The CDR3 has 15 amino acids. The germline V gene has CDR1 SGHNT and CDR2 YYREEE (reference sequence). The V gene lost 5 bases and the J gene lost 3 bases, with 17 bases spanning the gap. CDR3 sequence reads: CASRVRGQLDTEAFF. Written as DNA, the CDR3 is TGTGCCAGCAGAGTCCGGGGACAACTTGACACTGAAGCTTTCTTT.

The chain uses TRBV10-2 and TRBJ2-7; TRBD1 is a possible D gene (5 bases). V was cut by 7 bases and J by 6 bases, with 22 bases left in between. CDR1 is WSHSY and CDR2 is SAAADI in the germline V gene. This CDR3 is built from 15 residues. The CDR3 loop reads CASTLGSQGLSEQYF. CDR3 coding DNA: TGCGCCAGCACCCTCGGCAGTCAGGGCCTATCCGAGCAGTACTTC.

This clonotype has a count of ten or more. The chain couples TRBV28 to TRBJ1-1, with D tentatively TRBD1 (6 bases). CDR1 is MDHEN and CDR2 is SYDVKM in the germline V gene. V was cut by 2 bases and J by 1 base, with 14 bases left in between. The CDR3 extends over 16 amino acids. In DNA, the CDR3 is TGTGCCAGCAGTTTAGACGAGGGGGTGAGGAACACTGAAGCTTTCTTT. It translates to CASSLDEGVRNTEAFF.

This clonotype showed up just a few times. The chain employs TRBV5-6 and TRBJ1-3; 7 bases fit TRBD1. From germline, CDR1 is SGHDT and CDR2 YYEEEE. Trimming took 5 bases from V and 3 from J; bases not matched to a gene: 14. The length of the CDR3 is 17 residues. CDR3 bases: TGTGCCAGCAGGTCGTCTATTTCAGGGGGAGGTGGAAACACCATATATTTT. It encodes CASRSSISGGGGNTIYF.

In this sample, this clonotype turned up many times. The rearrangement links TRBV11-2 to TRBJ2-5; 10 bases map to TRBD2. This CDR3 contains 15 residues. Germline values: CDR1 SGHAT, CDR2 FQNNGV. V trimming: 1 base; J trimming: 2 bases; junction bases outside the gene matches: 1. The CDR3 spells CASSLGTSGQETQYF. Written as DNA, the CDR3 is TGTGCCAGCAGCTTAGGGACTAGCGGACAAGAGACCCAGTACTTC.

This clonotype was recorded many times. The J gene is TRBJ1-1, the V gene TRBV11-3; 7 bases are shared with TRBD1. Germline V gene data show CDR1 as SGHNT and CDR2 as YENEEA. The CDR3 sequence is 13 residues long. V was pared by 5 bases and J by 9 bases, with 9 bases of the junction left unmatched. CDR3 sequence reads: CASSPAGGGKAFF. For the CDR3, the DNA is TGTGCCAGCAGCCCCGCTGGAGGGGGCAAAGCTTTCTTT.

This rearrangement joins TRBV15 to TRBJ2-7; a possible D gene is TRBD2 (6 bases). CDR3 length equals 18 residues. Trimming pared 3 bases from V and 2 bases from J, leaving 23 bases between. CDR1 and CDR2 from the germline V gene are LNHNV and YYDKDF (reference sequence). CDR3 residues: CATSSPDSPVADPYEQYF. The CDR3 DNA reads TGTGCCACCAGCAGCCCAGACAGCCCGGTAGCGGACCCCTACGAGCAGTACTTC. The variable domain in full, with the rest retrieved from reference TRBV15 and TRBJ2-7, is DAMVIQNPRYQVTQFGKPVTLSCSQTLNHNVMYWYQQKSSQAPKLLFHYYDKDFNNEADTPDNFQSRRPNTSFCFLDIRSPGLGDTAMYLCATSSPDSPVADPYEQYFGPGTRLTVT.

V and J are TRBV29-1 and TRBJ2-7; 7 nucleotides line up with TRBD2. This CDR3 has 13 amino acids. The V and J ends lost 4 bases and 3 bases, in that order; junction bases with no gene match: 6. CDR1 is SQVTM and CDR2 is ANQGSEA in the germline V gene. Written as DNA, the CDR3 is TGCAGCGTTGTCGGCGGGAGAAGCTACGAGCAGTACTTC. Its protein product is CSVVGGRSYEQYF.

The chain employs TRBV29-1 and TRBJ2-3; TRBD2 aligns across 12 bases. Looked up from germline, CDR1 is SQVTM and CDR2 is ANQGSEA. The CDR3 spans 15 residues. J was trimmed by 0 bases and V by 7 bases; bases with no gene match: 5. CDR3 bases: TGCAGCGCCGTGGGGACTAGCGGGAGCACAGATACGCAGTATTTT. This sequence encodes CSAVGTSGSTDTQYF.

The chain recombines TRBV6-2 or TRBV6-3 with TRBJ2-1; 8 bases are shared with TRBD2. The CDR3 sequence is 15 residues long. V dropped 5 bases and J dropped 8; count of bases not matched to a gene: 11. The germline CDR1 and CDR2 sequences are MNHEY and SVGEGT. The CDR3 loop is CASSKGLVFQDEQFF. The CDR3 DNA is TGTGCCAGCAGTAAGGGACTAGTTTTTCAGGATGAGCAGTTCTTC.

This clonotype has at least ten counts. This chain links TRBV20-1 with TRBJ2-5; D not resolved. Trimming cost V 7 bases and J 6 bases, with 24 bases left between them. Looked up from germline, CDR1 is DFQATT and CDR2 is SNEGSKA (reference sequence). The CDR3 loop spans 15 amino acids. CDR3 residues: CSGFFLGPKGKTQYF. CDR3 in DNA: TGCAGTGGCTTTTTTTTAGGACCGAAGGGCAAGACCCAGTACTTC.

The chain joins TRBV20-1 to TRBJ2-7; 15 bases match TRBD2. Trimming at V came to 5 bases and at J to 2 bases, leaving 4 bases not matched to a gene. CDR3 length: 15 residues. The germline gives CDR1 DFQATT, CDR2 SNEGSKA (reference sequence). The CDR3 nucleotides are TGCAGTGCTGGGACTAGCGGGAGGATAGCCTACGAGCAGTACTTC. Protein: CSAGTSGRIAYEQYF.

To note about this clonotype: A much larger clone lies a single base off, so this may be a read error. The V call is TRBV28, the J call TRBJ1-2; D is perhaps TRBD1 (5 bases). CDR3 size: 11 residues. The ends were cut back, 6 bases at V and 7 bases at J, with 9 bases in the middle. CDR1 and CDR2 from the germline V gene are MDHEN and SYDVKM. The CDR3 DNA follows: TGTGCCAGCAGCTGGGGGTGTGGCTACACCTTC. This sequence encodes CASSWGCGYTF.

Concerning this clonotype: It may be a read error: a sequence one base away is much more abundant. The chain is built from TRBV2 and TRBJ2-3; tentatively, D is TRBD2 (5 bases). Trimming removed 11 bases at V and 0 bases at J, with 18 bases between. The CDR3 is 15 residues long. The germline V gene encodes CDR1 SNHLY and CDR2 FYNNEI. The CDR3 reads CACRGLVSSTDTQYF. CDR3 nucleotide sequence: TGTGCCTGCCGCGGACTTGTTTCTAGCACAGATACGCAGTATTTT.